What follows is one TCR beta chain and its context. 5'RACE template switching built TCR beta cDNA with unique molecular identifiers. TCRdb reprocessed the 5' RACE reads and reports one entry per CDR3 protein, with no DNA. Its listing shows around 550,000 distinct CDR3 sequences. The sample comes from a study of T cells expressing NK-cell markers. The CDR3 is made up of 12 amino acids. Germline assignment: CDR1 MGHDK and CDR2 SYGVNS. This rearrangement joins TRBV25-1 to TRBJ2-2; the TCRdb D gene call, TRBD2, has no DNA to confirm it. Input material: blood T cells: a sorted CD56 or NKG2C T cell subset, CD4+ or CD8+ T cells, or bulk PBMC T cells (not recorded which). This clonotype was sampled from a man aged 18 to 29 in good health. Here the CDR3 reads CVLAANTGELFF.